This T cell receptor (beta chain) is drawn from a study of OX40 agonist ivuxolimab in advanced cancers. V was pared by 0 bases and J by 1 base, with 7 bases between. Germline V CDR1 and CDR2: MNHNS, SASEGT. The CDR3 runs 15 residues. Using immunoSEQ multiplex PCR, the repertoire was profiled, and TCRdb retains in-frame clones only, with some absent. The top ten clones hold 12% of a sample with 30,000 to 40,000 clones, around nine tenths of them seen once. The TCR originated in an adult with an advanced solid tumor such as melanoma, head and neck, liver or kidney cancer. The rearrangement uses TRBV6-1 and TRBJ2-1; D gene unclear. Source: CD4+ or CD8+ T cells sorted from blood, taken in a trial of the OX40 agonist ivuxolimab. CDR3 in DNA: TGTGCCAGCAGTGAAGCACCTACTTCCTACAATGAGCAGTTCTTC. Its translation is CASSEAPTSYNEQFF.